The 12 T cell receptor beta chains below all came from one sample that was sequenced in a study of OX40 agonist ivuxolimab in advanced cancers. Only in-frame clones appear in the TCRdb table, and some are missing; sequencing was by immunoSEQ multiplex PCR. The sample includes tens of thousands of clones, about 92% of them seen just once. The sample here was CD4+ or CD8+ T cells sorted from blood, taken in a trial of the OX40 agonist ivuxolimab. All receptors derive from an adult with an advanced solid tumor such as melanoma, head and neck, liver or kidney cancer.

The chain joins TRBV19 to TRBJ2-1, with TRBD2 matching over 8 bases. Trimming cost V 3 bases and J 4 bases; bases outside gene matches: 8. Germline V lookup: CDR1 LNHDA, CDR2 SQIVND (reference sequence). This CDR3 is built from 16 residues. The CDR3, as DNA: TGTGCCAGTAGTATGGCCTTAGCGGGGCCTTACAATGAGCAGTTCTTC. Its protein product is CASSMALAGPYNEQFF.

This chain joins TRBV2 and TRBJ2-2, with 8 bases aligning to TRBD2. The CDR3 consists of 14 residues. Germline V lookup: CDR1 SNHLY, CDR2 FYNNEI. V trimming: 4 bases; J trimming: 7 bases; junction bases outside the gene matches: 5. The CDR3 is CASSVKRGHGELFF. The CDR3, as DNA: TGTGCCAGCAGTGTTAAGCGGGGGCACGGGGAGCTGTTTTTT. The entire variable domain, with the rest obtained from reference TRBV2 and TRBJ2-2, is as follows: EPEVTQTPSHQVTQMGQEVILRCVPISNHLYFYWYRQILGQKVEFLVSFYNNEISEKSEIFDDQFSVERPDGSNFTLKIRSTKLEDSAMYFCASSVKRGHGELFFGEGSRLTVL.

This sequence joins TRBV6-1 and TRBJ1-4; TRBD1 aligns across 8 bases. In germline, CDR1 is MNHNS, CDR2 SASEGT. This CDR3 contains 15 residues. Losses at the gene ends were 6 bases for V and 8 bases for J; bases not matched to a gene: 11. The DNA of the CDR3 is TGTGCCAGCAGACGTTCAGGACAGGGTAACGAAAAACTGTTTTTT. Its protein is CASRRSGQGNEKLFF.

The chain uses TRBV18 and TRBJ1-3; D unresolved. CDR1 and CDR2 from the germline V gene are KGHSH and LQKENI. This CDR3 comprises 17 residues. Deletions cut 2 bases from V and 1 base from J, with 15 bases between. CDR3 amino acids: CASSPSVVGSSGNTIYF. CDR3 nucleotides: TGTGCCAGCTCACCATCCGTGGTGGGGAGTTCTGGAAACACCATATATTTT.

V and J are TRBV4-2 and TRBJ2-1; 8 bases line up with TRBD1. The germline V gene has CDR1 LGHNA and CDR2 YNFKEQ. The junction had 9 bases not matched to a gene; V was cut back by 0 bases and J by 2 bases. The CDR3 runs to 18 residues. The CDR3 DNA follows: TGTGCCAGCAGCCAAGACCCCCAGGGGGCCGTCCCCTACAATGAGCAGTTCTTC. Amino acid sequence: CASSQDPQGAVPYNEQFF.

This clone came up once. The chain recombines TRBV19 with TRBJ2-3, with 7 bases identical to TRBD2. Looked up from germline, CDR1 is LNHDA and CDR2 is SQIVND (reference sequence). V trimming: 3 bases; J trimming: 0 bases; junction bases outside the gene matches: 9. The CDR3 loop spans 17 amino acids. CDR3 sequence: CASSISSSGGSTDTQYF. The CDR3 DNA follows: TGTGCCAGTAGTATTTCTTCATCCGGGGGGAGCACAGATACGCAGTATTTT.

The gene calls are TRBV19 and TRBJ1-5; D gene unclear. Germline CDR1 LNHDA, CDR2 SQIVND (reference sequence). V gave up 6 bases and J gave up 5 bases, with 20 bases separating them. The CDR3 loop spans 16 amino acids. The CDR3 coding sequence is TGTGCCAGTAGGCCCGCGTTGGCAGGAGCTCATCAGCCCCAGCATTTT. Amino acids: CASRPALAGAHQPQHF.

V is TRBV6-6 and J is TRBJ1-2, with D maybe TRBD1 (5 bases). CDR1 MNHNY and CDR2 SVGAGI come from the germline V gene (reference sequence). V lost 0 bases and J lost 4, with 12 bases in between. The CDR3 extends over 15 amino acids. CDR3 in amino acids: CASSYSGSGTYGYTF. The CDR3 DNA reads as TGTGCCAGCAGTTACTCCGGGTCCGGGACCTATGGCTACACCTTC.

This CDR3 reads CASSEPVMNTEAFF. As DNA, the CDR3 is TGTGCCAGCAGCGAGCCGGTCATGAACACTGAAGCTTTCTTT. This chain uses TRBV7-9 with TRBJ1-1; the D is unclear. Trimming shortened V by 5 bases and J by 0 bases, and 10 bases separated the two germline ends. The CDR3 has 14 amino acids. CDR1 is SEHNR, CDR2 FQNEAQ, per germline (reference sequence).

J is TRBJ1-6 and V is TRBV6-5, with a possible D match to TRBD1 (5 bases). V was pared by 5 bases and J by 10 bases, with 15 bases between. From germline, CDR1 is MNHEY and CDR2 SVGAGI. The CDR3 contains 14 residues. The CDR3 DNA sequence: TGTGCCAGCAGTGACACACCTGCAGGGTCACCCCTCCACTTT. Its protein is CASSDTPAGSPLHF.

The chain combines TRBV18 with TRBJ2-7; TRBD1 is a possible D gene (6 bases). This CDR3 is built from 14 residues. V was cut by 2 bases and J by 3 bases, with 11 bases left in between. CDR1 is KGHSH, CDR2 LQKENI, per germline. Here the CDR3 DNA reads TGTGCCAGCTCACCATTCCAGGGGAACTACGAGCAGTACTTC. Protein sequence: CASSPFQGNYEQYF.

The CDR3 DNA is TGCGCCAGCAGCCCTCTAGGACAGCTAAATCAGCCCCAGCATTTT. The encoded protein is CASSPLGQLNQPQHF. The chain links TRBV4-1 to TRBJ1-5, with D possibly TRBD1 on 6 matching bases. The CDR3 consists of 15 residues. V was pared by 4 bases and J by 4 bases, with 14 bases between. The germline V gene encodes CDR1 MGHRA and CDR2 YSYEKL.